This TCR beta chain was obtained from a study of cytomegalovirus exposure and HLA in healthy donors. The CDR3 contains 15 residues. Germline values: CDR1 LNHDA, CDR2 SQIVND (reference sequence). Trimming removed 5 bases from V and 0 bases from J, with 11 bases in between. About this clone itself: Its antigen is unknown.

Vbeta (60) and Jbeta (13) primers were used in the PCR. Clones were sequenced by immunoSEQ multiplex PCR, and TCRdb holds only the in-frame ones, with some missing. The sample is made up of about 67,000 clones, and the top ten hold approximately 5% of it. Study-level results: The authors judged a highly shared variant cluster likely a sequencing artifact. In a later analysis, a missense DCLRE1C variant was linked to TCR beta V- and J-gene trimming.

Sequences were obtained from PBMCs. This TCR derives from a man aged 30 to 39 in good health and CMV-seropositive. This chain uses TRBV19 with TRBJ1-5; possibly TRBD1 for D (5 bases). The CDR3 bases are TGTGCCAGTAGTTTTAACAGGAATAGCAATCAGCCCCAGCATTTT. Its protein is CASSFNRNSNQPQHF.